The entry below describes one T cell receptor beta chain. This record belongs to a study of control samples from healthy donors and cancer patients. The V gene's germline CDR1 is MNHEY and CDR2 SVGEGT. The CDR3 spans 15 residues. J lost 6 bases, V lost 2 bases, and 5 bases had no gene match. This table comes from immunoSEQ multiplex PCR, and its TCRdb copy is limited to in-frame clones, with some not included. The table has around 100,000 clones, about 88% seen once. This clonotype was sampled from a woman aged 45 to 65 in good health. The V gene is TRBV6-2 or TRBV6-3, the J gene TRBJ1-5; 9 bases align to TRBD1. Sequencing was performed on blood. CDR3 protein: CASSYVTGGSQPQHF. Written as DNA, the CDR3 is TGTGCCAGCAGTTACGTGACAGGGGGAAGTCAGCCCCAGCATTTT.